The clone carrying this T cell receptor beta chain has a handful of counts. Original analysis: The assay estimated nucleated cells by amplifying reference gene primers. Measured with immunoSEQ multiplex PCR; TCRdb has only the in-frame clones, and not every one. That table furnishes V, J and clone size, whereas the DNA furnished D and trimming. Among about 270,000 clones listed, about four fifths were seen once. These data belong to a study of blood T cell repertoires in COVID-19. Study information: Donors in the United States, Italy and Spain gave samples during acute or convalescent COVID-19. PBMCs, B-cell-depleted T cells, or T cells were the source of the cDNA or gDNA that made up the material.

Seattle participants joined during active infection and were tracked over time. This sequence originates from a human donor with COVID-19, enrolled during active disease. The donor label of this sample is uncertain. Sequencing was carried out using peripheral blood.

CDR3: CASSLGGEKRAFF. CDR3 DNA sequence: TGTGCCAGCAGCTTAGGCGGGGAGAAAAGAGCTTTCTTT. The rearrangement joins TRBV7-9 to TRBJ1-1; D ambiguous. CDR1 SEHNR and CDR2 FQNEAQ come from the germline V gene (reference sequence). V was pared by 1 base and J by 10 bases, with 13 bases between. The CDR3 totals 13 residues.